These T cell receptor beta chains were read from a single sample in a study of CD8+CD57+ T cells in acquired aplastic anemia. TCRdb re-called the reads with MiXCR, one entry per CDR3 protein. The sample yields about 180,000 distinct CDR3 sequences, approximately 45% seen once. What was sequenced was sorted CD4+, CD8+, or CD8+CD57+ T cells (not recorded which) from PBMCs. The receptors stem from a human donor in good health. Each CDR3 is given with its conserved first and last residue. Fields, in order: clone size, V gene, J gene, CDR3 protein. A row's size may be missing; if present it is once, few, many or a size class.

abundance: .; v_gene: TRBV2; j_gene: TRBJ2-3; CDR3aa: CASRLGTDTQYF
abundance: .; v_gene: TRBV7-6; j_gene: TRBJ1-2; CDR3aa: CASSQPTGDGYTF
abundance: many; v_gene: TRBV24-1; j_gene: TRBJ2-3; CDR3aa: CATSALNTDTQYF
abundance: many; v_gene: TRBV7-2; j_gene: TRBJ2-7; CDR3aa: CASSLGAGVYEQYF
abundance: .; v_gene: TRBV3-1; j_gene: TRBJ2-7; CDR3aa: CASSQLPQGIYEQYF
abundance: .; v_gene: TRBV29-1; j_gene: TRBJ1-1; CDR3aa: CSVVLGGNWAEAFF
abundance: .; v_gene: TRBV18; j_gene: TRBJ2-6; CDR3aa: CASRQHSGANVLTF
abundance: .; v_gene: TRBV24-1; j_gene: TRBJ2-7; CDR3aa: CATSKAGEAEQYF
abundance: few; v_gene: TRBV6-2/TRBV6-3; j_gene: TRBJ2-5; CDR3aa: CASSPSRGYQETQYF
abundance: many; v_gene: TRBV20-1; j_gene: TRBJ2-6; CDR3aa: CSARANSGANVLTF
abundance: .; v_gene: TRBV19; j_gene: TRBJ1-2; CDR3aa: CASSWHFWGYTF
abundance: few; v_gene: TRBV5-1; j_gene: TRBJ2-1; CDR3aa: CASSPEAAGSPTYNEQFF
abundance: many; v_gene: TRBV5-1; j_gene: TRBJ2-2; CDR3aa: CASSWAPSNTGELFF
abundance: .; v_gene: TRBV6-5; j_gene: TRBJ1-2; CDR3aa: CASSYGLGATGGYTF
abundance: once; v_gene: TRBV5-1; j_gene: TRBJ1-1; CDR3aa: CASSWGSTGGTEAFF
abundance: .; v_gene: TRBV19; j_gene: TRBJ1-2; CDR3aa: CASSIWTGRRDYGYTF
abundance: .; v_gene: TRBV25-1; j_gene: TRBJ2-2; CDR3aa: CASSEVPYTGELFF
abundance: few; v_gene: TRBV3-1; j_gene: TRBJ2-7; CDR3aa: CASSQGTSGRLFEQYF
abundance: many; v_gene: TRBV6-5; j_gene: TRBJ2-5; CDR3aa: CASSVGAGETQYF
abundance: .; v_gene: TRBV7-2; j_gene: TRBJ2-3; CDR3aa: CASSYGPDTQYF
abundance: many; v_gene: TRBV11-2; j_gene: TRBJ2-2; CDR3aa: CASSSQAPTGELFF
abundance: few; v_gene: TRBV28; j_gene: TRBJ2-5; CDR3aa: CASSLSWPQETQYF
abundance: many; v_gene: TRBV12-3/TRBV12-4; j_gene: TRBJ2-7; CDR3aa: CASRGDGSYEQYF
abundance: many; v_gene: TRBV2; j_gene: TRBJ2-5; CDR3aa: CASSEDRGETQYF
abundance: medium-sized; v_gene: TRBV7-9; j_gene: TRBJ2-5; CDR3aa: CASSLQETQYF
abundance: .; v_gene: TRBV18; j_gene: TRBJ1-1; CDR3aa: CASTPDRKNTEAFF
abundance: many; v_gene: TRBV11-3; j_gene: TRBJ2-7; CDR3aa: CASSLMTGLNEQYF
abundance: few; v_gene: TRBV11-2; j_gene: TRBJ2-2; CDR3aa: CASTTSGREKTGELFF
abundance: once; v_gene: TRBV29-1; j_gene: TRBJ2-7; CDR3aa: CSVVGSRPGTLTYEQYF
abundance: .; v_gene: TRBV20-1; j_gene: TRBJ1-5; CDR3aa: CSASRGAGNQPQHF
abundance: many; v_gene: TRBV2; j_gene: TRBJ2-5; CDR3aa: CASGVDRGETQYF
abundance: .; v_gene: TRBV2; j_gene: TRBJ1-1; CDR3aa: CASSDQRLSPFF
abundance: many; v_gene: TRBV18; j_gene: TRBJ2-1; CDR3aa: CASSPSTSDEQFF
abundance: .; v_gene: TRBV19; j_gene: TRBJ2-7; CDR3aa: CASSPQGLGYEQYF
abundance: .; v_gene: TRBV6-1; j_gene: TRBJ2-7; CDR3aa: CASNPPSSYEQYF
abundance: .; v_gene: TRBV7-7; j_gene: TRBJ2-3; CDR3aa: CASSSLAGDGTQYF
abundance: .; v_gene: TRBV7-2; j_gene: TRBJ1-2; CDR3aa: CASSPEAVPRYGYTF
abundance: many; v_gene: TRBV6-2/TRBV6-3; j_gene: TRBJ2-7; CDR3aa: CASSYSIVTYEQYF
abundance: .; v_gene: TRBV25-1; j_gene: TRBJ2-3; CDR3aa: CASGGNSADTQYF
abundance: .; v_gene: TRBV29-1; j_gene: TRBJ2-1; CDR3aa: CSVPGPGWNEQFF
abundance: .; v_gene: TRBV29-1; j_gene: TRBJ2-3; CDR3aa: CSVHQGTMYF
abundance: many; v_gene: TRBV7-4; j_gene: TRBJ2-7; CDR3aa: CASSQGRYEQYF
abundance: many; v_gene: TRBV20-1; j_gene: TRBJ1-3; CDR3aa: CSARPPGTGNTIYF
abundance: .; v_gene: TRBV7-6; j_gene: TRBJ2-1; CDR3aa: CASSSGTNNYNEQFF
abundance: many; v_gene: TRBV29-1; j_gene: TRBJ1-1; CDR3aa: CSSILPTGMFTEAFF
abundance: .; v_gene: TRBV10-3; j_gene: TRBJ1-5; CDR3aa: CAISESGSNQPQHF
abundance: many; v_gene: TRBV20-1; j_gene: TRBJ2-7; CDR3aa: CSARGLEAPYEQYF
abundance: .; v_gene: TRBV2; j_gene: TRBJ1-1; CDR3aa: CASRGRLGGDTEAFF
abundance: many; v_gene: TRBV20-1; j_gene: TRBJ1-5; CDR3aa: CSAISGRVNQPQHF
abundance: .; v_gene: TRBV7-9; j_gene: TRBJ1-2; CDR3aa: CASSLKGRGRSGYTF
abundance: few; v_gene: TRBV12-3/TRBV12-4; j_gene: TRBJ2-4; CDR3aa: CASSFYQGPKYIQYF
abundance: .; v_gene: TRBV20-1; j_gene: TRBJ1-4; CDR3aa: CRAKAAKYAATNEKLFF
abundance: once; v_gene: TRBV9; j_gene: TRBJ2-5; CDR3aa: CASSARTGEGETQYF
abundance: .; v_gene: TRBV7-9; j_gene: TRBJ2-7; CDR3aa: CATDLTILNEQYF
abundance: few; v_gene: TRBV24-1; j_gene: TRBJ1-5; CDR3aa: CAISRPWGNQPQHF
abundance: .; v_gene: TRBV2; j_gene: TRBJ2-7; CDR3aa: CASSESGGPYEQYF
abundance: .; v_gene: TRBV9; j_gene: TRBJ1-2; CDR3aa: CASSVGEGALGYTF